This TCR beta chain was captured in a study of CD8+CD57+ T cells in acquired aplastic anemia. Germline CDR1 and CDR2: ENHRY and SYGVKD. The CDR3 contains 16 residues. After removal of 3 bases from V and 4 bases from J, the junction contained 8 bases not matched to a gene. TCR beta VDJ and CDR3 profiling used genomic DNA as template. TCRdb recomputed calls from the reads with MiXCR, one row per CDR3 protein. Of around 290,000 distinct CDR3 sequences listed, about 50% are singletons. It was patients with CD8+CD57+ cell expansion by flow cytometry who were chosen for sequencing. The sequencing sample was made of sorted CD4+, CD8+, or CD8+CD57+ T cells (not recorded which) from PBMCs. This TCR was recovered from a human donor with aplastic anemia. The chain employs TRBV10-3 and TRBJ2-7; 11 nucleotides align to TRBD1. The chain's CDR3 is CAISDLGTGGRYEQYF. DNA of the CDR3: TGTGCCATCAGTGATTTGGGGACAGGGGGAAGGTACGAGCAGTACTTC.